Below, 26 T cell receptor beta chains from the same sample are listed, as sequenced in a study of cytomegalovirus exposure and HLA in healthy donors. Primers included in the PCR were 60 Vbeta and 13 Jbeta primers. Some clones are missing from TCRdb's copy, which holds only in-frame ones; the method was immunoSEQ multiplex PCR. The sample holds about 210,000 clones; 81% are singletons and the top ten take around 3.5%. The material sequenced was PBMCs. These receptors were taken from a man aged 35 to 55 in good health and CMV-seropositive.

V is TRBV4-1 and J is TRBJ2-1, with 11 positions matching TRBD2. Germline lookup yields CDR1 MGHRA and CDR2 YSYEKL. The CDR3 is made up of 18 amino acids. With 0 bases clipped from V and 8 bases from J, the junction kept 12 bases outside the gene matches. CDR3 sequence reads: CASSQDRGSGRGWDEQFF. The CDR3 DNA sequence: TGCGCCAGCAGCCAAGATCGGGGTAGCGGGAGGGGTTGGGATGAGCAGTTCTTC.

The CDR3 spells CASSTPDRGSAEAFF. The CDR3 DNA reads TGTGCCAGTAGTACTCCGGACAGGGGATCTGCTGAAGCTTTCTTT. The chain is built from TRBV19 and TRBJ1-1; TRBD1 matches 9 bases. There are 15 residues in the CDR3. The V segment lost 4 bases and the J segment 6 bases; nucleotides outside the gene matches: 9. The germline V gene encodes CDR1 LNHDA and CDR2 SQIVND (reference sequence).

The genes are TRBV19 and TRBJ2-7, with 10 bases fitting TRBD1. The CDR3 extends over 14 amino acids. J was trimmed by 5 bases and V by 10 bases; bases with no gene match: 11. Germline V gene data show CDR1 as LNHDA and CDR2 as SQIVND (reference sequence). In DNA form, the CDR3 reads TGTGCCACAAAAGCGGGACAGGGGTTCAACGAGCAGTACTTC. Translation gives CATKAGQGFNEQYF.

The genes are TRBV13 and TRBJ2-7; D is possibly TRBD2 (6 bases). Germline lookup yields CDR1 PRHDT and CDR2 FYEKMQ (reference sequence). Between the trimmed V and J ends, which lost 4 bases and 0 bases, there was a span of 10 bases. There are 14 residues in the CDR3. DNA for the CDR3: TGTGCCAGCAGCTGGGGAGGTGGCTCCTACGAGCAGTACTTC. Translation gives CASSWGGGSYEQYF.

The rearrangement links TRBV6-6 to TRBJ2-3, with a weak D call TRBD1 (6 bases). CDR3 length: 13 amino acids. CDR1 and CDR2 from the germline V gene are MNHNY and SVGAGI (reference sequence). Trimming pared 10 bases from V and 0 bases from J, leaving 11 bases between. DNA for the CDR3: TGTGCCACCGCGGACAGCAGCACAGATACGCAGTATTTT. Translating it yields CATADSSTDTQYF.

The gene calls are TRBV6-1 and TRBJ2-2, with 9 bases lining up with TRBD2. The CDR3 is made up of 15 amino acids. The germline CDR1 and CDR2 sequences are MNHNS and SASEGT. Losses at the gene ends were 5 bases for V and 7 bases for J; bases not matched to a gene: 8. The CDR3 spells CASSPSGKVSGELFF. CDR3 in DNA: TGTGCCAGCAGTCCTAGCGGGAAGGTCAGCGGGGAGCTGTTTTTT.

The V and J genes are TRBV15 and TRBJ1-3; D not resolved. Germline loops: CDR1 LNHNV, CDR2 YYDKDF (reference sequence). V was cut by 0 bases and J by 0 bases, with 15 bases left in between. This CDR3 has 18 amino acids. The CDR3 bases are TGTGCCACCAGCAGAGATTCAAGTCTGCCGAGCTCTGGAAACACCATATATTTT. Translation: CATSRDSSLPSSGNTIYF.

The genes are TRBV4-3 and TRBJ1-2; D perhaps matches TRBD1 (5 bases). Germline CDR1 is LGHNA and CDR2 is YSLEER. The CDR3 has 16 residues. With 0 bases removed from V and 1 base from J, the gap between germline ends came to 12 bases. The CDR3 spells CASSQDRGGVNYGYTF. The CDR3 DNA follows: TGCGCCAGCAGCCAAGATAGGGGCGGGGTTAACTATGGCTACACCTTC.

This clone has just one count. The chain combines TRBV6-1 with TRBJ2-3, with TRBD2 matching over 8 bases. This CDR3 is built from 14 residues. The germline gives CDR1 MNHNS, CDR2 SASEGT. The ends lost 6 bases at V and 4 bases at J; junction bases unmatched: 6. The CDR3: CASSQSGGADTQYF. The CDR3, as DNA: TGTGCCAGCAGCCAGAGCGGGGGTGCAGATACGCAGTATTTT.

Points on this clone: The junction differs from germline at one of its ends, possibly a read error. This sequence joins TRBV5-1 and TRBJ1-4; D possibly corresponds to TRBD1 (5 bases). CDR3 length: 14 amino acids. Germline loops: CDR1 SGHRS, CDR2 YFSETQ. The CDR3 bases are TGTGCCAGCAGCCGAGACAGCCCTAATGAAAAACTGTTTTTT. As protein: CASSRDSPNEKLFF.

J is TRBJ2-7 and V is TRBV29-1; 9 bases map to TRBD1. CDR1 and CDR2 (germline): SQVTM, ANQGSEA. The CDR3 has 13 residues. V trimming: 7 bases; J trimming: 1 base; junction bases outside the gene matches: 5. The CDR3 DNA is TGCAGCGCCGGACAGGGGTTATCCTACGAGCAGTACTTC. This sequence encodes CSAGQGLSYEQYF.

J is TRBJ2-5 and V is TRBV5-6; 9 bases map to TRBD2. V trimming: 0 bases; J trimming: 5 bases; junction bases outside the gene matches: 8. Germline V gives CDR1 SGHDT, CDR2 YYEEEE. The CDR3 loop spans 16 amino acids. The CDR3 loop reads CASSLVAGGAGETQYF. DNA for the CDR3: TGTGCCAGCAGCTTGGTGGCGGGGGGGGCCGGGGAGACCCAGTACTTC.

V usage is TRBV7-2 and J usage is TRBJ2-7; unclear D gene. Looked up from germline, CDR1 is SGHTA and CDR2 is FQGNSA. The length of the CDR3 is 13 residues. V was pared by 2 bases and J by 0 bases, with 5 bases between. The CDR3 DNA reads TGTGCCAGCAGCTTAATAGACTCCTACGAGCAGTACTTC. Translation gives CASSLIDSYEQYF. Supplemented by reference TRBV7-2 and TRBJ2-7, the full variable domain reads GAGVSQSPSNKVTEKGKDVELRCDPISGHTALYWYRQSLGQGLEFLIYFQGNSAPDKSGLPSDRFSAERTGGSVSTLTIQRTQQEDSAVYLCASSLIDSYEQYFGPGTRLTVT.

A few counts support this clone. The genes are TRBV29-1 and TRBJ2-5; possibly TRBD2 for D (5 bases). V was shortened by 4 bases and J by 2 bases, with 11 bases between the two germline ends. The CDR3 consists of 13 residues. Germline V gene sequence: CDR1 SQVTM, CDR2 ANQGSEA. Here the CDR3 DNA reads TGCAGCGTTGCTCACCGGGGACAAGAGACCCAGTACTTC. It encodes CSVAHRGQETQYF.

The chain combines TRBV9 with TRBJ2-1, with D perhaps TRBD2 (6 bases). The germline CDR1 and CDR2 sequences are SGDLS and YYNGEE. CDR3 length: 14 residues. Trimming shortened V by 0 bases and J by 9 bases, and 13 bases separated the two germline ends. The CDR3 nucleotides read TGTGCCAGCAGCGTAGGGTCCAAGGGAGGTGAGCAGTTCTTC. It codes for CASSVGSKGGEQFF.

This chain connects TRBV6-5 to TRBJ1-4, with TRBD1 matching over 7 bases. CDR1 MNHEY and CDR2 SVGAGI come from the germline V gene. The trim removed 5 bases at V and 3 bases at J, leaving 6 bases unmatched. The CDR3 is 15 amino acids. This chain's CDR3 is CASSSGQAANEKLFF. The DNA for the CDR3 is TGTGCCAGCAGTAGTGGACAGGCAGCTAATGAAAAACTGTTTTTT.

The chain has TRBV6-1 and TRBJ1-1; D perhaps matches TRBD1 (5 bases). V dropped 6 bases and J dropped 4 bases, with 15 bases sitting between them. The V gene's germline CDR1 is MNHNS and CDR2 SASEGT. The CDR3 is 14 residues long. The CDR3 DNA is TGTGCCAGCAGCCAGGGTATTTGGGGCACTGAAGCTTTCTTT. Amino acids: CASSQGIWGTEAFF.

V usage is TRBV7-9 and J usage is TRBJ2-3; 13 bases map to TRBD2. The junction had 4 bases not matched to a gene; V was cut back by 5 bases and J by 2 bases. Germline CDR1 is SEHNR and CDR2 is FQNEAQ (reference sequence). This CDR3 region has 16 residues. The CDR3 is CASSRTSGGYTDTQYF. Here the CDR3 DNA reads TGTGCCAGCAGCAGGACTAGCGGGGGTTACACAGATACGCAGTATTTT.

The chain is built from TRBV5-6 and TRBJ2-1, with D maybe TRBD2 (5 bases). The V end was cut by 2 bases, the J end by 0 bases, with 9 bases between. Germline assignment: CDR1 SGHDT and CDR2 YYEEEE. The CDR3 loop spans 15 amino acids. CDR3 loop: CASSFSVGSYNEQFF. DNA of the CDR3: TGTGCCAGCAGCTTTAGCGTAGGCTCCTACAATGAGCAGTTCTTC.

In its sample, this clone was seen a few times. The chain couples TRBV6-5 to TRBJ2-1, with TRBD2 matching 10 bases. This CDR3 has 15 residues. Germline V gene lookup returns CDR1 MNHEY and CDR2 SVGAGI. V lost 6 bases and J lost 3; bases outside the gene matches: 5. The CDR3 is CASRIPSGSYNEQFF. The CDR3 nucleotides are TGTGCCAGCAGAATACCTAGCGGGAGCTACAATGAGCAGTTCTTC.

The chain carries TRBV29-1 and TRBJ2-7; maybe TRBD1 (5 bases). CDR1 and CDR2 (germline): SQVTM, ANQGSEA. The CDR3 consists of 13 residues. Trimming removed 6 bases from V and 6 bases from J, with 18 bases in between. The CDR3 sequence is CSVQDTSRGEQYF. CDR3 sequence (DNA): TGCAGCGTCCAGGACACTTCCCGCGGCGAGCAGTACTTC.

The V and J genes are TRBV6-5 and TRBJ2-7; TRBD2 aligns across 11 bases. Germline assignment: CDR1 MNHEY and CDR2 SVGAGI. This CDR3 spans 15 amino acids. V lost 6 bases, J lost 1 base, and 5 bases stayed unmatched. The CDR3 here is CASRTGTSGSYEQYF. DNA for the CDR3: TGTGCCAGCAGAACCGGGACTAGCGGATCCTACGAGCAGTACTTC.

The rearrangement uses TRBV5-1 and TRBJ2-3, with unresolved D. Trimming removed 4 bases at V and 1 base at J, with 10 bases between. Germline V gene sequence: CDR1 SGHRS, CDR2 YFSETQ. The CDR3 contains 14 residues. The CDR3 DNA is TGCGCCAGCAGCACTGGTGGAGGCACAGATACGCAGTATTTT. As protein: CASSTGGGTDTQYF.

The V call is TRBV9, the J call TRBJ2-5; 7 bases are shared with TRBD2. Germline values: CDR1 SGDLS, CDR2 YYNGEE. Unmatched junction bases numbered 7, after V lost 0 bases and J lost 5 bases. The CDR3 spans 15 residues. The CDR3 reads CASSVGGRASETQYF. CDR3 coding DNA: TGTGCCAGCAGCGTAGGAGGGAGGGCCAGCGAGACCCAGTACTTC.

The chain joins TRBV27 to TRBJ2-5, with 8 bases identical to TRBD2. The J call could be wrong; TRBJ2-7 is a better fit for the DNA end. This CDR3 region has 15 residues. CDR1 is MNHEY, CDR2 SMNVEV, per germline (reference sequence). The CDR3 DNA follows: TGTGCCAGCAGTTTGGAAGCGGGAGATTCCTACGAGCAGTACTTC. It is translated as CASSLEAGDSYEQYF.

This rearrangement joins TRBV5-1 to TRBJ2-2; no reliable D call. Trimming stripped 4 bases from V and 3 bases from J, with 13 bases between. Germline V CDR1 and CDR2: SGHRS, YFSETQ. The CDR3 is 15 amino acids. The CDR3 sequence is CASSPRSGYTGELFF. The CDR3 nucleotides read TGCGCCAGCAGCCCTAGGTCCGGATACACCGGGGAGCTGTTTTTT.